This T cell receptor beta chain was profiled in a study of OX40 agonist ivuxolimab in advanced cancers. Study in general: Ivuxolimab, an agonist antibody against OX40 (CD134), was given to patients.

Per germline, CDR1 SGHAT and CDR2 FQNNGV. CDR3 length equals 13 residues. V gave up 3 bases and J gave up 8 bases, with 13 bases separating them. Sequencing was performed with immunoSEQ multiplex PCR; in TCRdb, only in-frame clones are kept and a portion is missing. Of about 23,000 clones listed, 75% to 85% were seen once; the top ten hold 2% to 2.5%. Source: CD4+ or CD8+ T cells sorted from blood, taken in a trial of the OX40 agonist ivuxolimab. J is TRBJ1-2 and V is TRBV11-2, with D unresolved. This TCR was sampled from an adult with an advanced solid tumor such as melanoma, head and neck, liver or kidney cancer. CDR3 sequence reads: CASSLATNGGYTF. CDR3 nucleotide sequence: TGTGCCAGCAGCTTGGCCACGAATGGGGGCTACACCTTC.